This TCR beta chain was sequenced in a study of cytomegalovirus exposure and HLA in healthy donors (dated by TCRdb to 2015 to 2018). For the wider study: According to an earlier analysis of 550 to 700 of the donors, roughly 180 million T cells yielded approximately 120 million unique TCR beta sequences and approximately 300 Gb of sequence data. An early release covering roughly 640 HLA-typed donors comprised approximately 300 gigabases of sequencing data and 85 million to 100 million unique TCR sequences. Of the 300 to 500 genotyped donors, 75% to 85% were placed in the genetic ancestry cluster associated with self-reported Caucasian donors. The study was designed to test whether signatures of past pathogen exposure could be identified by cataloging public T cell receptors. The T cell repertoires of under 750 subjects were profiled by immunosequencing and related to cytomegalovirus serostatus. Besides the first cohort of hundreds of subjects, a separate validation cohort made up of 120 different subjects was used. To predict cytomegalovirus infection status, the study combined high-throughput TCR immunosequencing, statistical association of individual TCRs with disease status, and machine learning. A later analysis re-examined previously published TCR beta repertoires from more than 600 donors and added high-resolution HLA genotyping to investigate patterns of TCR occurrence. Rather than using new phenotypic data, the later analysis identified candidate immune exposures from TCR beta sequences and from how often those sequences occurred across donors. In an earlier analysis of over 550 of the donors, high-throughput TCR beta sequencing was used to judge whether each TCR beta V gene segment behaved as functional or pseudogenic. Donor age, sex, ethnicity and CMV serostatus were compiled together with the repertoire data. A later genetic analysis used genome-wide SNP genotypes for about 65% of the roughly 700 donors, treating that subset as a discovery cohort. Every discovery cohort repertoire had been produced on one sequencing platform. HLA typing included class I and class II loci at four-digit resolution. Typing coverage differed by locus: A, B, C, DRB1 and DQB1 were typed in roughly 620-640 donors, DQA1 in around 500, DPA1 in 600 to 610, and DPB1 in approximately 450. Several DR-DQ haplotypes were handled as single units for association and clustering, since linkage in the cohort was strong. Among roughly 400 genotyped donors of the cohort, an average of approximately 240,000 unique TCR beta nucleotide sequences were sequenced per donor, roughly 18% of them non-productive. The study at large found these results: Because counts were too low, approximately 18 rarely observed V segments, including chromosome 9 orphons, were excluded from the earlier analysis of around 640 of the donors. Cytomegalovirus status was reported to be diagnosed by the classifier with high specificity and sensitivity in both the original and validation cohorts. Linkage disequilibrium might explain the correlated functional status among segregating V segments, but an unknown experimental factor could not be excluded. Strong co-occurrence of HLA alleles, especially DR and DQ, made assigning TCR associations to individual alleles difficult. A further reported finding was that TCR beta sequences accurately predicted the HLA-A and HLA-B alleles for most subjects in the first cohort. At a false discovery rate of 0.05, a later analysis linked 15,000 to 20,000 TCR beta sequences to specific HLA alleles. This cohort had only TCR beta chains sequenced, and the lack of alpha or paired-chain data limited which features could be detected. In a later analysis, HLA-associated TCR beta chains showed more clonal expansion and lower generation probabilities than non-associated chains that were equally common. A later genetic analysis reported fewer N-insertions in productive TCRs among donors in an Asian-associated ancestry cluster than the approximately 700-donor mean. Across donors, most TCR sequences were observed very rarely, whereas some public TCRs were present in many individuals. Some IMGT-functional V segments, including TRBV6-2 and TRBV6-3, could not be told apart with the 87-base-pair reads, so those segments were excluded. In a later analysis, TCR association rates were found to vary across HLA loci, with the most associated TCRs seen for DRB1 alleles and the fewest for HLA-C alleles. A cluster of highly shared sequence variants was judged likely to represent a technical artifact of the sequencing pipeline. According to a later analysis, most CMV-associated TCR beta chains appeared to be HLA-restricted, and the HLA associations seemed to be driven largely by CMV exposure. The only immune exposure information available for the cohort was CMV serostatus. In a later analysis, several top co-occurrence clusters were reported to appear linked to parvovirus B19, influenza, CMV and Epstein-Barr virus. The study listed 150 to 200 TCR beta chains as associated with cytomegalovirus. An earlier analysis of approximately 570 of the donors showed that most TCR beta V segments appeared in productive rearrangements either about 87% or about 30% of the time, which broadly matched IMGT annotations. Sequencing depth was assumed to be roughly uniform across donors in the presence/absence analyses, though that assumption may not hold. It was suggested by the authors that the approach could potentially be generalized to other disease states and immunological phenotypes. In vitro tests confirmed that three of the cytomegalovirus-associated TCR beta chains recognize cytomegalovirus antigens. Because some donors lacked HLA typing at each locus, the association tests relied only on the typed subset. An association between a missense DCLRE1C variant and V-gene and J-gene trimming of TCR beta chains was found in a later genetic analysis and replicated in an independent cohort.

This clone has just a few counts. Its antigen is still unknown. The input lacks base qualities; no much larger clone sits a single base away. Per the germline V gene (reference sequence), DFQATT is the CDR1 and SNEGSKA is the CDR2. The junction carries 6 bases between V and J, which are trimmed by 1 base and 8 bases respectively. The CDR3 has 11 amino acids, counting the end cysteine and phenylalanine. Just CDR3 DNA is preserved here, 33 bases in frame from base 1. The cohort was made up of around 720 healthy bone marrow donors. All cohort members were sampled while nominally healthy, although unrecorded immune exposures were likely present. The donor tested CMV seronegative and was one of the 352 seronegative cohort members. Every donor gave a peripheral blood sample, and the peripheral blood mononuclear cells from that sample were used for TCR beta sequencing. The Qiagen DNeasy Blood Extraction Kit was used to extract genomic DNA from the blood cell samples.

The protocol used for the library was the immunoSEQ multiplex PCR assay. A mixture of 60 forward primers for TCR Vbeta segments and 13 reverse primers for TCR Jbeta segments was used in the multiplex PCR. Amplification of the CDR3 region of rearranged TCR beta genes was performed with a multiplex PCR assay on genomic DNA. The amplified TCR beta libraries were sequenced on the Illumina HiSeq System as 87-base-pair reads. In the original analysis: In a later analysis, 70 million to 95 million unique TCR beta chains were counted across the approximately 640 repertoires, and around 11 million of these chains were shared by at least two donors. Raw reads were error-corrected and collapsed into unique sequences by a nearest-neighbor algorithm in which closely related sequences were merged to remove PCR and sequencing errors. To assign V, D and J gene segments, CDR3 sequences were aligned to IMGT reference sequences. For a sequence to be retained, a match of at least six nucleotides was required to both a V gene segment and a J gene segment. Rearrangements were classified as productive when the CDR3 lacked stop codons and remained in frame with V and J, and all other rearrangements were classified as non-productive. CDR3 was defined according to IMGT convention as the region running from the second conserved V-encoded cysteine to the conserved J-encoded phenylalanine. Sequences without an unambiguous match to a single V gene segment were excluded from the earlier analysis of 587 of the donors. In an earlier analysis of some 590 of the donors, V segments were called functional above 56.7% productive rearrangements and were called segregating when the between-donor standard deviation exceeded 5%. A statistical classification framework was developed to diagnose cytomegalovirus status using the catalog of TCR beta chain sequences. In a later analysis, TCR nucleotide sequences were compared against IMGT/GENE-DB human TR gene sequences so that V and J genes could be assigned. In a later analysis, CDR3 sequences and most-parsimonious VDJ recombination scenarios were assigned using the TCRdist pipeline. In a later analysis, every TCR beta chain was defined by the combination of its CDR3 amino acid sequence and its V-gene family, and reads without a unique V-gene family were dropped. In a later analysis, several hundred highly shared, low-generation-probability nucleotide sequences were removed to address suspected cross-contamination and a sequencing artifact. For each public chain, a later analysis derived a clonal expansion index from normalized ranks of inferred template counts within each repertoire. Generation probabilities in a later analysis came from a VDJ recombination model fitted to out-of-frame rearrangements, and those results were checked against IGoR. Hypergeometric tests were used in a later analysis to score TCR-TCR, TCR-HLA and TCR-CMV co-occurrence, with a repertoire-size bias correction applied to the TCR pairs. To estimate false discovery rates, a later analysis permuted the HLA or CMV assignments 20 times. In a later analysis, co-occurring TCRs were grouped using DBSCAN, with TCRdist sequence similarity added in when clustering inside HLA-allele-positive subsets. For co-occurrence clustering, repertoires with fewer than 30,000 or more than 120,000 public chains were excluded, along with five repertoires with anomalous nucleotide sharing. TCRdb re-hosts the immuneACCESS table, in-frame sequences only. Its copies lack some clones; in the studies checked, an unresolved V gene accounts for under half of them, and the cause for the rest is not known. V and J calls and clone size are those listed in that table; D and trimming were worked out from the DNA. In this sample the table shows 200,000 to 250,000 clones, approximately 90% of which occur a single time. The ten largest clones add up to approximately 1% of the sample.

Sequencing used PBMCs. The receptor's source is a woman between 18 and 29 years old in good health and CMV-seronegative. Recombination linked TRBV20-1 to TRBJ2-1; the D gene lacks a confident call. At the DNA level, the sequence is TGCAGTGCTAGAGTGGCGGATGAGCAGTTCTTC. It is translated as CSARVADEQFF.